This entry is about one T cell receptor (beta chain). The data belong to a study of blood T cell repertoires in COVID-19. Study at large: In each case, the material was cDNA or gDNA derived from T cells, B-cell-depleted T cells, or PBMCs.

CDR3 size: 14 residues. The germline V and J ends were trimmed by 3 bases and 14 bases, with 20 bases remaining between them. Germline V gene lookup returns CDR1 MNHEY and CDR2 SMNVEV (reference sequence). Some clones are missing from TCRdb's copy, which holds only in-frame ones; the method was immunoSEQ multiplex PCR. The sample yields 150,000 to 200,000 clones, approximately 90% seen once. The chain joins TRBV27 to TRBJ2-1, with D maybe TRBD2 (5 bases). The TCR originated in a man in his thirties or forties with COVID-19, enrolled during active disease. The sample comprised peripheral blood. CDR3 region: CASSLNRARDGEFF. The CDR3 DNA follows: TGTGCCAGCAGTTTGAACCGGGCCCGAGACGGGGAGTTCTTC.